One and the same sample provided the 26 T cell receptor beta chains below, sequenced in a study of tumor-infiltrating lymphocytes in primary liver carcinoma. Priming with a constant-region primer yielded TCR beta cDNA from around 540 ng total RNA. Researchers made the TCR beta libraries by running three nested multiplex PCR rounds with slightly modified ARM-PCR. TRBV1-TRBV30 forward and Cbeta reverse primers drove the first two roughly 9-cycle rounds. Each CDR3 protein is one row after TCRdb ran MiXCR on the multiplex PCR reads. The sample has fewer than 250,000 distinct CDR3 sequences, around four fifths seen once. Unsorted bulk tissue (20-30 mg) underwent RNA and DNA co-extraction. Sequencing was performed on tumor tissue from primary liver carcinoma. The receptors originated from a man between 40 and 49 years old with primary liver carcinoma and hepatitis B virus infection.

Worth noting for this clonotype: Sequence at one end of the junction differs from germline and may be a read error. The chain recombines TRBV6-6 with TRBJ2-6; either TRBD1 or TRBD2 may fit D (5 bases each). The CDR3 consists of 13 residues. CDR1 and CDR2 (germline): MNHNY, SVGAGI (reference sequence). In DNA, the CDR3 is TGTGCCAGCTTGCCTTACGGGGCCAGCGTCCTGACTTTC. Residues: CASLPYGASVLTF.

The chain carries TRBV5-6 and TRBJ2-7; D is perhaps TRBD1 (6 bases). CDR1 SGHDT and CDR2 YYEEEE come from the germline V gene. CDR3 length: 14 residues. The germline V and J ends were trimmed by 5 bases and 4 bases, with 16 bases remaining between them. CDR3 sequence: CASSFPGQAYEQYF. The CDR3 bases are TGTGCCAGCAGTTTCCCGGGACAAGCATACGAGCAGTACTTC. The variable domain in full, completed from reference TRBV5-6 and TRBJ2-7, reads DAGVTQSPTHLIKTRGQQVTLRCSPKSGHDTVSWYQQALGQGPQFIFQYYEEEERQRGNFPDRFSGHQFPNYSSELNVNALLLGDSALYLCASSFPGQAYEQYFGPGTRLTVT.

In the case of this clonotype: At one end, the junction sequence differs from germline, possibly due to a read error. The CDR3 reads CASSLDPGGTSTDTLYF. DNA for the CDR3: TGTGCCAGCAGCCTAGATCCGGGGGGGACTAGCACAGATACGCTGTATTTT. This chain connects TRBV11-2 to TRBJ2-3; TRBD2 aligns across 9 bases. Germline CDR1 and CDR2: SGHAT and FQNNGV. The CDR3 extends over 17 amino acids.

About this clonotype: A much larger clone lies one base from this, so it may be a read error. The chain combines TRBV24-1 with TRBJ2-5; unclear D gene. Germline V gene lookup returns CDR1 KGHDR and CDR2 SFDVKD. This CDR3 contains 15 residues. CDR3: CATSDWKGRQETLYF. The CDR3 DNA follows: TGTGCCACCAGTGATTGGAAGGGCAGGCAAGAGACCCTGTACTTC.

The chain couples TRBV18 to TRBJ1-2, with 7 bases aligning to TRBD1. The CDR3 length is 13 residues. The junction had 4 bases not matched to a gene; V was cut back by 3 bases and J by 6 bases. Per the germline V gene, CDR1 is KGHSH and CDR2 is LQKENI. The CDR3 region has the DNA TGTGCCAGCTCACCCAGACAGGGCGATGGCTACACCTTC. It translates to CASSPRQGDGYTF.

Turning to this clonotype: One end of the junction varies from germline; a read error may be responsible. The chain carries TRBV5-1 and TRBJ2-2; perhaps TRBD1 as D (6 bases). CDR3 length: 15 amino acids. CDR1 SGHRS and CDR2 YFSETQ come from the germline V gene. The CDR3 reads CASSHGTPNTGELFF. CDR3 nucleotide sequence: TGCGCCAGCAGCCACGGGACACCCAACACCGGGGAGTTGTTTTTT.

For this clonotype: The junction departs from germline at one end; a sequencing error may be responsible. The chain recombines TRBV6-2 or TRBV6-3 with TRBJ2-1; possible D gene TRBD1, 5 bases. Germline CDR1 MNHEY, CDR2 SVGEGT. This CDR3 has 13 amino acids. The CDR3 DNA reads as TGTGCCAGTAGTTACGACGCAGGGATTGATCAGTTCTTC. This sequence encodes CASSYDAGIDQFF.

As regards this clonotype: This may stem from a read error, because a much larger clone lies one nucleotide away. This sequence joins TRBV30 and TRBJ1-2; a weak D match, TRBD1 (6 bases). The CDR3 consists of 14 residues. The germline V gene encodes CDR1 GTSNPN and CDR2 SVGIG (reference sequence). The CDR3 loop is CVWRTQGGVYGYTF. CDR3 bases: TGTGTCTGGAGAACACAGGGAGGTGTATATGGCTACACCTTC.

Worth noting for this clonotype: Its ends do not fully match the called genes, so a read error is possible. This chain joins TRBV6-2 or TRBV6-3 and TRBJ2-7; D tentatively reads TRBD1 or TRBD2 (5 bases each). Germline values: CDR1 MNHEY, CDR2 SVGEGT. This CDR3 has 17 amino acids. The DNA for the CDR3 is TGTGCCAGCAGTTACTCCTACTTGGGACGACGATCCTACGAGCAGTATTTC. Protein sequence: CASSYSYLGRRSYEQYF.

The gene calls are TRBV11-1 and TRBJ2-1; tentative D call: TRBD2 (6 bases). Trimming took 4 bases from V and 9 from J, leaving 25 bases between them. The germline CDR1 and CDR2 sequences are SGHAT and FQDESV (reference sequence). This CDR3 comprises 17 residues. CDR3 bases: TGTGCCAGCAGCTCCCCTCCTGGTGGGAGGATCTTTAGTGAGCAGTTCTTC. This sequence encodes CASSSPPGGRIFSEQFF.

The CDR3 is CASSPNRDFYGYTF. CDR3 in DNA: TGTGCCAGCAGCCCCAACAGGGACTTTTATGGCTACACCTTC. The rearrangement joins TRBV6-5 to TRBJ1-2; TRBD1 might be the D (6 bases). The CDR3 runs to 14 residues. Germline assignment: CDR1 MNHEY and CDR2 SVGAGI. Trimming cost V 6 bases and J 5 bases, with 16 bases left between them.

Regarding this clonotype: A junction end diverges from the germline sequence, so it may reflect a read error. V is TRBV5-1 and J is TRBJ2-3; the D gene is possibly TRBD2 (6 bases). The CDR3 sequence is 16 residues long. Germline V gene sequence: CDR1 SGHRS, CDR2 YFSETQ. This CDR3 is CASRLGLSMFTYTQYF. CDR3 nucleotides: TGCGCCAGCAGGTTGGGACTGAGCATGTTCACATATACGCAGTATTTT. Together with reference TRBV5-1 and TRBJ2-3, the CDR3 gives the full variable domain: KAGVTQTPRYLIKTRGQQVTLSCSPISGHRSVSWYQQTPGQGLQFLFEYFSETQRNKGNFPGRFSGRQFSNSRSEMNVSTLELGDSALYLCASRLGLSMFTYTQYFGPGTRLTVL.

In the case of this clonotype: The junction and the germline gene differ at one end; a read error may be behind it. CDR3 in amino acids: CARSPMGGSPYEQYF. CDR3 sequence (DNA): TGTGCCAGGAGTCCGATGGGGGGTAGCCCATACGAACAGTACTTC. The chain recombines TRBV28 with TRBJ2-7; TRBD2 is a possible D gene (6 bases). The CDR3 runs to 15 residues. CDR1 is MDHEN, CDR2 SYDVKM, per germline.

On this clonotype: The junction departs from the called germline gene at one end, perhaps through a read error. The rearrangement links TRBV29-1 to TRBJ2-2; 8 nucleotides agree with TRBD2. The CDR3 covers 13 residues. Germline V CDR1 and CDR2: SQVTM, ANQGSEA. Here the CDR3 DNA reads TGCAGCGTTGGACTAGCGAGCATCGGGAAGCTGTTTTTT. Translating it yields CSVGLASIGKLFF.

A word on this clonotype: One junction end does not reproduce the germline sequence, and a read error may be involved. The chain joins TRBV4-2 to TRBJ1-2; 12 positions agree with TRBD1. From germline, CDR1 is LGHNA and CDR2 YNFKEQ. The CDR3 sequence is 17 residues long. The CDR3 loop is CASSQVGTGGVAKGYTF. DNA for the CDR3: TGTGCCAGCAGTCAAGTAGGGACAGGGGGCGTAGCGAAGGGCTACACCTTC.

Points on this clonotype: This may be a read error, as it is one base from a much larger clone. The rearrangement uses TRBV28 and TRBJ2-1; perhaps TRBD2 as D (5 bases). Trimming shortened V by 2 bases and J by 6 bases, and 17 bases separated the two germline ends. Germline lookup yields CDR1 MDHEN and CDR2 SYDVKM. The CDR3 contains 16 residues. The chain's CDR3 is CASSLRAAGVVNEQFF. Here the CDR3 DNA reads TGTGCCAGCAGTTTAAGAGCGGCCGGGGTTGTCAATGAGCAGTTCTTC.

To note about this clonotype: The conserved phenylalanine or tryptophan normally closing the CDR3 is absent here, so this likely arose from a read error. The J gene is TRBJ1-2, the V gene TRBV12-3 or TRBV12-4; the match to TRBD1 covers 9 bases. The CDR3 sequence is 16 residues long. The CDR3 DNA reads TGTGCCAGCCGTTTCCTCTACAGGGGGCCAGACTATGGCTACACCCTC. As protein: CASRFLYRGPDYGYTL.

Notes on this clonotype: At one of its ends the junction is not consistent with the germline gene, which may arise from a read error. CDR3 residues: CASNDSGRLTDTHYF. CDR3 in DNA: TGTGCCAGCAACGATAGCGGGAGATTAACAGATACGCACTATTTT. The rearrangement uses TRBV11-2 and TRBJ2-3; 9 nucleotides match TRBD2. This CDR3 region has 15 residues. Germline CDR1 is SGHAT and CDR2 is FQNNGV.

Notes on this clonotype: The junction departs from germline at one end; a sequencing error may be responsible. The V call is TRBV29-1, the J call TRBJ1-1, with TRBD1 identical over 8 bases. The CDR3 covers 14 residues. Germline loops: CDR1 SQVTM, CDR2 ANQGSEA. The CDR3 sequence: CNIGQGLGNTETYF. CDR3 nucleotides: TGCAACATAGGACAGGGATTGGGGAACACTGAAACTTACTTT.

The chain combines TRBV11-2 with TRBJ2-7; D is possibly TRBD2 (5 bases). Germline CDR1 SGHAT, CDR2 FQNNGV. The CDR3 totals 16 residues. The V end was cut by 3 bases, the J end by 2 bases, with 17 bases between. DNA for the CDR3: TGTGCCAGCAGCTTGCGCACTAGTGGGGTCACCTACGAGCAGTACTTC. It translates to CASSLRTSGVTYEQYF.

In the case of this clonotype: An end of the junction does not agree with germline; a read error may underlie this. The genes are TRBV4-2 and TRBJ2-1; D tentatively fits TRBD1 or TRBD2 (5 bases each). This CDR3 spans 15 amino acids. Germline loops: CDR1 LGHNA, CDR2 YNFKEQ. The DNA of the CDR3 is TGTGTCAGCAGCCCTGGGCTAGGGGACCCCAATGAGCAGTTCTTC. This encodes CVSSPGLGDPNEQFF.

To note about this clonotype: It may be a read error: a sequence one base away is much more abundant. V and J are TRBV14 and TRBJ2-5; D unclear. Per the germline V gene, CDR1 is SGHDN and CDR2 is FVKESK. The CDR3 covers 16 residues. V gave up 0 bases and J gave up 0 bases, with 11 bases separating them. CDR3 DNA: TGTGCCAGCAGCCAAGACGGAAGGTGGGACCAAGAGACCCAGTACTTC. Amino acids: CASSQDGRWDQETQYF.

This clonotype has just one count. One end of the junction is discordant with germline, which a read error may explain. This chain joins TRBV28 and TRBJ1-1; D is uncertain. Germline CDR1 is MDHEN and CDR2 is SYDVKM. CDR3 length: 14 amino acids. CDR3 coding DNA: TGTGCCAGCAAACTCTCGAAAGCGACGACTGAAGTTTTCTTT. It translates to CASKLSKATTEVFF.

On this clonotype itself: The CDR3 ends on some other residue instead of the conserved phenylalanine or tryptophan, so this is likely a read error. In DNA, the CDR3 is TGTGCCAGCAGTTACCAGGACAGGAGCTCCTACAATGAGCAGTTCTTA. As protein: CASSYQDRSSYNEQFL. The V gene is TRBV6-2 or TRBV6-3, the J gene TRBJ2-1; the match to TRBD1 covers 7 bases. V dropped 2 bases and J dropped 0; count of bases not matched to a gene: 4. This CDR3 contains 16 residues. Germline values: CDR1 MNHEY, CDR2 SVGEGT.

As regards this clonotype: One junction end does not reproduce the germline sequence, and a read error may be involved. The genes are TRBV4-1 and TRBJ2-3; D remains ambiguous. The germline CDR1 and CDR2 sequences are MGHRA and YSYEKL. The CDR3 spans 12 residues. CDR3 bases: TGCGCTAGCAGTGGAAGCACATATACGCAGTATTTT. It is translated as CASSGSTYTQYF.

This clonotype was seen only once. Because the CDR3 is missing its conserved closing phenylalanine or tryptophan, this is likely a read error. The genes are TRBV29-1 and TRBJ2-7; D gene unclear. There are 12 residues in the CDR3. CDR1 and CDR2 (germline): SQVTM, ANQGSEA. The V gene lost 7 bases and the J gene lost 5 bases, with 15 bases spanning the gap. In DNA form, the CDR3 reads TGCAGCGCGGGTTGGGATTATCACGAGCAGTACTCC. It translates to CSAGWDYHEQYS.